This entry lists 8 T cell receptor beta chains sequenced from one sample in a study of blood T cell repertoires in COVID-19. Some clones are missing from TCRdb's copy, which holds only in-frame ones; the method was immunoSEQ multiplex PCR. Here the sample spans almost 350,000 clones, about nine tenths being singletons. The sample taken for sequencing was PBMCs or T cells enriched from blood (not recorded which). Every receptor here comes from a young woman who had been exposed to COVID-19.

This clone was detected once. The chain uses TRBV11-2 and TRBJ2-2, with D tentatively TRBD2 (5 bases). The germline gives CDR1 SGHAT, CDR2 FQNNGV. V shed 1 base and J shed 2 bases, with 8 bases lying between them. The CDR3 sequence is 15 residues long. CDR3 in DNA: TGTGCCAGCAGCTTAGGAGGGCTAAACACCGGGGAGCTGTTTTTT. It codes for CASSLGGLNTGELFF.

The V call is TRBV5-4, the J call TRBJ2-7, with TRBD2 identical over 8 bases. CDR1 SGHNT and CDR2 YYREEE come from the germline V gene (reference sequence). The junction had 8 bases not matched to a gene; V was cut back by 4 bases and J by 2 bases. The CDR3 is made up of 15 amino acids. CDR3 DNA: TGTGCCAGCAGCCCGGGAGGGGACTCAACCTACGAGCAGTACTTC. It encodes CASSPGGDSTYEQYF.

This rearrangement joins TRBV27 to TRBJ2-2; TRBD1 agrees at 8 bases. Looked up from germline, CDR1 is MNHEY and CDR2 is SMNVEV (reference sequence). The junction had 11 bases not matched to a gene; V was cut back by 5 bases and J by 0 bases. CDR3 length equals 18 residues. The CDR3 region is CASSTTDRGQANTGELFF. CDR3 bases: TGTGCCAGCAGTACAACCGACAGGGGACAAGCGAACACCGGGGAGCTGTTTTTT.

This chain joins TRBV10-3 and TRBJ2-5; 8 bases match TRBD2. Losses at the gene ends were 5 bases for V and 2 bases for J; bases not matched to a gene: 10. The germline CDR1 and CDR2 sequences are ENHRY and SYGVKD. CDR3 length: 16 residues. CDR3 sequence: CAISFREGLDQETQYF. The CDR3 nucleotides are TGTGCCATCAGTTTCCGGGAGGGCCTAGATCAAGAGACCCAGTACTTC.

CDR3 sequence reads: CASSQDWRGSLLDDTQYF. CDR3 sequence (DNA): TGTGCCAGCAGCCAAGATTGGCGGGGGAGCTTGCTTGATGATACGCAGTATTTT. V usage is TRBV3-1 (or the pseudogene TRBV3-2) and J usage is TRBJ2-3, with TRBD2 matching over 7 bases. The CDR3 totals 18 residues. Germline-derived CDR1 and CDR2 are LGHDT and YNNKEL (reference sequence). Trimming took 0 bases from V and 6 from J; bases not matched to a gene: 15.

On this clone itself: Other nucleotide sequences in the sample specify the same CDR3. This chain links TRBV30 with TRBJ1-5; tentative D call: TRBD1 (6 bases). This CDR3 spans 13 amino acids. CDR1 and CDR2 (germline): GTSNPN, SVGIG (reference sequence). Trimming took 0 bases from V and 5 from J, leaving 8 bases between them. In nucleotides, the CDR3 is TGTGCCTGGAGTGTAGGGGGTGATCAGCCCCAGCATTTT. Its translation: CAWSVGGDQPQHF.

J is TRBJ2-7 and V is TRBV5-1; TRBD2 agrees at 10 bases. CDR3 length: 16 residues. Germline V gene lookup returns CDR1 SGHRS and CDR2 YFSETQ. V gave up 2 bases and J gave up 5 bases; unmatched junction bases: 10. CDR3 sequence: CASSFDPSGSRDEQYF. CDR3 DNA: TGCGCCAGCAGCTTTGACCCTAGCGGGAGTAGGGACGAGCAGTACTTC.

The chain has TRBV27 and TRBJ1-6, with D maybe TRBD1 (6 bases). The germline V gene has CDR1 MNHEY and CDR2 SMNVEV (reference sequence). This CDR3 comprises 14 residues. The V gene lost 3 bases and the J gene lost 8 bases, with 11 bases spanning the gap. Here the CDR3 reads CASSLVRGDSPLHF. The CDR3 bases are TGTGCCAGCAGTTTGGTCAGGGGTGATTCACCCCTCCACTTT.